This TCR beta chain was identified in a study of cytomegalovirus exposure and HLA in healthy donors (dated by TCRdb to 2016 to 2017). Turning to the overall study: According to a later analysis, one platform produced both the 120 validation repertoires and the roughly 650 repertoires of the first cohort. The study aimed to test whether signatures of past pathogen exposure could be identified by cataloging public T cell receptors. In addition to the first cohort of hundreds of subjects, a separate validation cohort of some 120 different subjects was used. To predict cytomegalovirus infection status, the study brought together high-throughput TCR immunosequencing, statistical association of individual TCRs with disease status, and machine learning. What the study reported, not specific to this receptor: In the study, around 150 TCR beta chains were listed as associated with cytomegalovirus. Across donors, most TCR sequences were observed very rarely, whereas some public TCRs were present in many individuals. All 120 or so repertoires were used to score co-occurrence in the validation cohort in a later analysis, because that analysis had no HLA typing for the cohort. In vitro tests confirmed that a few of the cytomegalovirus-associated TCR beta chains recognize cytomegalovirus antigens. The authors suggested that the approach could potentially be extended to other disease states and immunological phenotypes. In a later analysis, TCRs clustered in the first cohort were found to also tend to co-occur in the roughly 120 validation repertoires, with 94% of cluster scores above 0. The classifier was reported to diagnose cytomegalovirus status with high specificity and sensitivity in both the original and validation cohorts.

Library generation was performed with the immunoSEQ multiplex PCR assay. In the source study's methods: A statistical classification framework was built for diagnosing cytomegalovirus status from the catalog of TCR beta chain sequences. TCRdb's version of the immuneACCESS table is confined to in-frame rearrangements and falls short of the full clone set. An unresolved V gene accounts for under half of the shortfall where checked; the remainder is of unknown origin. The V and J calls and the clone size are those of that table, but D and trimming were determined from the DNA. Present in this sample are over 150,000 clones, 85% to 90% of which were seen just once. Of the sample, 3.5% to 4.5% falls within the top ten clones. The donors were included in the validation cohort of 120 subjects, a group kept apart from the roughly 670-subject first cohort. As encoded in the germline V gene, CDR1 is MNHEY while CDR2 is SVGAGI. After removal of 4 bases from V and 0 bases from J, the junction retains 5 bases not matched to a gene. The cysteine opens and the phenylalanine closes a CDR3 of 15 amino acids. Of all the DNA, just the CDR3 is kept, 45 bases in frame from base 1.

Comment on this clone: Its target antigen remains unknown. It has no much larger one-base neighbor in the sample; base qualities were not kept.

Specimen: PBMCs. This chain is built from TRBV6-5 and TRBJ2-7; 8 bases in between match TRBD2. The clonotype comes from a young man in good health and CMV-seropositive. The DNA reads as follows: TGTGCCAGCAGTTCCGTCAGCGGGAGCTCCTACGAGCAGTACTTC. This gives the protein CASSSVSGSSYEQYF.